This record covers a single T cell receptor (beta chain). What it binds is not known. This sample was included in a study of T cells in Graves' hyperthyroidism and ophthalmopathy. Authors of the study amplified TCR beta CDR3 regions from RNA transcripts. The HTBI set primed first-round TCR CDR3 RT-PCR. MiXCR, run by TCRdb on the multiplex PCR reads, gives a single entry per CDR3 protein. This sample yields some 490,000 distinct CDR3 sequences, of which about 16% are seen a single time; 25% to 30% belongs to the top ten. Study observations and caveats: Most clonotypes expanded in the thyroid (above 0.001) were also present in blood.

Germline V CDR1 and CDR2: DFQATT, SNEGSKA (reference sequence). CDR3 length: 15 amino acids. Trimming at V came to 6 bases and at J to 1 base, leaving 10 bases not matched to a gene. This TCR was sampled from a woman in her 30s with Graves' ophthalmopathy. The specimen was blood. The chain employs TRBV20-1 and TRBJ2-3; TRBD1 matches at 7 bases. The CDR3 loop reads CSASPTGPRTDTQYF. CDR3 DNA sequence: TGCAGTGCCAGTCCGACAGGGCCCCGCACAGATACGCAGTATTTT.